These 15 T cell receptor beta chains were sequenced from one sample in a study of cytomegalovirus exposure and HLA in healthy donors. Sequenced by immunoSEQ multiplex PCR; TCRdb stores in-frame clones only, minus some. The table records 100,000 to 120,000 clones, about 85% of them present only once. The source material was PBMCs. The source is a woman aged 18-29 years in good health and CMV-seronegative.

For the CDR3, the DNA is TGTGCCAGCAGGTTCACGACAGGGGCAAACACTGAAGCTTTCTTT. It encodes CASRFTTGANTEAFF. The genes are TRBV27 and TRBJ1-1, with 8 positions matching TRBD1. This CDR3 contains 15 residues. From germline, CDR1 is MNHEY and CDR2 SMNVEV (reference sequence). V was pared by 6 bases and J by 2 bases, with 8 bases of the junction left unmatched.

V gene TRBV5-5 combines with J gene TRBJ2-3; 8 nucleotides align to TRBD2. CDR3 length: 15 amino acids. Germline V gene lookup returns CDR1 SGHKS and CDR2 YYEKEE (reference sequence). With 2 bases clipped from V and 3 bases from J, the junction kept 5 bases outside the gene matches. The CDR3 coding sequence is TGTGCCAGCAGCTTAACGGGGGGGCGTACAGATACGCAGTATTTT. It is translated as CASSLTGGRTDTQYF.

This clone was counted a single time. This chain joins TRBV7-2 and TRBJ2-7, with TRBD1 matching over 9 bases. The CDR3 is made up of 15 amino acids. Looked up from germline, CDR1 is SGHTA and CDR2 is FQGNSA. With V trimmed by 5 bases and J by 1 base, 6 bases remained unmatched. The CDR3 nucleotides are TGTGCCAGCAGCCGAGGGACAGGGACGTCCTACGAGCAGTACTTC. Translating gives CASSRGTGTSYEQYF. Full variable domain (missing parts from reference TRBV7-2 and TRBJ2-7): GAGVSQSPSNKVTEKGKDVELRCDPISGHTALYWYRQSLGQGLEFLIYFQGNSAPDKSGLPSDRFSAERTGGSVSTLTIQRTQQEDSAVYLCASSRGTGTSYEQYFGPGTRLTVT.

The chain combines TRBV19 with TRBJ1-1; D is unclear. This CDR3 comprises 11 residues. Germline-derived CDR1 and CDR2 are LNHDA and SQIVND (reference sequence). Trimming removed 7 bases from V and 4 bases from J, with 7 bases in between. Here the CDR3 DNA reads TGTGCCAGTAAGGAGGGCACTGAAGCTTTCTTT. Encoded protein: CASKEGTEAFF.

This clone was counted between two and nine times. The V and J genes are TRBV9 and TRBJ1-3; the match to TRBD1 covers 10 bases. The CDR3 is 15 amino acids. The junction had 1 base not matched to a gene; V was cut back by 0 bases and J by 4 bases. CDR1 is SGDLS and CDR2 is YYNGEE in the germline V gene. CDR3 sequence: CASSVETGGGNTIYF. CDR3 bases: TGTGCCAGCAGCGTAGAGACAGGGGGCGGAAACACCATATATTTT.

This clone occurred once. The V and J genes are TRBV6-1 and TRBJ2-7; tentative D call: TRBD2 (5 bases). Trimming stripped 3 bases from V and 4 bases from J, with 19 bases between. The length of the CDR3 is 16 residues. Germline CDR1 is MNHNS and CDR2 is SASEGT. The DNA of the CDR3 is TGTGCCAGCAGTGAGTGGAGCTTGGGTTGGGAGTACGAGCAGTACTTC. Its translation is CASSEWSLGWEYEQYF.

This chain joins TRBV27 and TRBJ2-5; 8 bases agree with TRBD2. CDR1 MNHEY and CDR2 SMNVEV come from the germline V gene (reference sequence). With 8 bases clipped from V and 4 bases from J, the junction kept 9 bases outside the gene matches. CDR3 length: 14 residues. In DNA, the CDR3 is TGTGCCAGCTCCTTTACGCGGGGGGCAGAGACCCAGTACTTC. It codes for CASSFTRGAETQYF.

The chain employs TRBV5-1 and TRBJ1-2, with 7 positions matching TRBD1. Germline V CDR1 and CDR2: SGHRS, YFSETQ. This CDR3 is built from 12 residues. The J segment lost 4 bases and the V segment lost 3 bases, leaving 0 bases of the junction unmatched. Here the CDR3 reads CASSWDSYGYTF. In DNA, the CDR3 is TGCGCCAGCAGCTGGGACAGCTATGGCTACACCTTC.

V gene TRBV28 combines with J gene TRBJ2-7, with a possible D match to TRBD2 (7 bases). Germline loops: CDR1 MDHEN, CDR2 SYDVKM. The CDR3 is 14 residues long. Trimming cost V 2 bases and J 7 bases, with 15 bases left between them. The CDR3 DNA is TGTGCCAGCAGTTTAGCCGGGGGGCTCGAGGAGCAGTACTTC. Residues: CASSLAGGLEEQYF.

This chain joins TRBV2 and TRBJ1-5, with TRBD1 matching 7 bases. V was pared by 11 bases and J by 6 bases, with 16 bases of the junction left unmatched. The V gene's germline CDR1 is SNHLY and CDR2 FYNNEI. This CDR3 has 15 amino acids. The CDR3 spells CAVRGQGVGSQPQHF. DNA for the CDR3: TGTGCCGTAAGGGGGCAGGGAGTGGGTAGTCAGCCCCAGCATTTT.

The V and J genes are TRBV4-1 and TRBJ2-1, with D tentatively TRBD2 (6 bases). Trimming took 2 bases from V and 4 from J, leaving 15 bases between them. Germline CDR1 is MGHRA and CDR2 is YSYEKL. The CDR3 consists of 16 residues. CDR3 nucleotide sequence: TGCGCCAGCAGCCAACCCCGGGACTCCCTATACAATGAGCAGTTCTTC. It is translated as CASSQPRDSLYNEQFF.

This clone was observed a handful of times. This chain links TRBV7-2 with TRBJ1-2, with 8 bases lining up with TRBD1. Trimming took 1 base from V and 4 from J; bases not matched to a gene: 11. Germline assignment: CDR1 SGHTA and CDR2 FQGNSA. The CDR3 consists of 17 residues. The CDR3 here is CASSLGYVGQDLYGYTF. In DNA, the CDR3 is TGTGCCAGCAGCTTAGGGTATGTGGGACAGGACCTCTATGGCTACACCTTC.

The chain carries TRBV30 and TRBJ2-7; TRBD1 might be the D (6 bases). The CDR3 has 14 residues. Deletions cut 3 bases from V and 4 bases from J, with 16 bases between. The germline CDR1 and CDR2 sequences are GTSNPN and SVGIG (reference sequence). The CDR3 protein is CAWSFGGSGYEQYF. CDR3 nucleotides: TGTGCCTGGAGCTTTGGGGGCTCGGGGTACGAGCAGTACTTC.

V and J are TRBV13 and TRBJ2-3; tentatively, D is TRBD1 (6 bases). V was trimmed by 2 bases and J by 10 bases, leaving 7 bases between them. The CDR3 loop spans 11 amino acids. Germline CDR1 reads PRHDT; CDR2 reads FYEKMQ (reference sequence). The chain's CDR3 is CASSLQGPQYF. The CDR3 DNA reads TGTGCCAGCAGCTTACAGGGGCCGCAGTATTTT.

The J gene is TRBJ2-7, the V gene TRBV11-2; TRBD1 aligns across 8 bases. J gave up 6 bases and V 5 bases, and 9 bases lay outside the gene matches. The CDR3 covers 14 residues. Germline CDR1 reads SGHAT; CDR2 reads FQNNGV. The CDR3 spells CASSIGQGGFEQYF. Written as DNA, the CDR3 is TGTGCCAGCAGCATAGGACAGGGTGGCTTCGAGCAGTACTTC.